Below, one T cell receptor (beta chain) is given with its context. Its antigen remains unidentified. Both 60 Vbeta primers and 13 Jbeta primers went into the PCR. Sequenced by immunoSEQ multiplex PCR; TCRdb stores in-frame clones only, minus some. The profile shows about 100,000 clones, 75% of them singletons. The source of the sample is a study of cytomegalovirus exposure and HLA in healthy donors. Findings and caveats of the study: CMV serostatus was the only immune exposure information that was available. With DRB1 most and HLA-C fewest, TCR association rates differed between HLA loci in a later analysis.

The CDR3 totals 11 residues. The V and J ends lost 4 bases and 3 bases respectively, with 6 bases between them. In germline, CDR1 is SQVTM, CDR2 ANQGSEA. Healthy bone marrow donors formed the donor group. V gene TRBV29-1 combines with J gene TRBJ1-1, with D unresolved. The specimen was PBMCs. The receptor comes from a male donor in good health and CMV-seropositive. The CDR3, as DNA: TGCAGCGTTGCACACGACACTGAAGCTTTCTTT. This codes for CSVAHDTEAFF.